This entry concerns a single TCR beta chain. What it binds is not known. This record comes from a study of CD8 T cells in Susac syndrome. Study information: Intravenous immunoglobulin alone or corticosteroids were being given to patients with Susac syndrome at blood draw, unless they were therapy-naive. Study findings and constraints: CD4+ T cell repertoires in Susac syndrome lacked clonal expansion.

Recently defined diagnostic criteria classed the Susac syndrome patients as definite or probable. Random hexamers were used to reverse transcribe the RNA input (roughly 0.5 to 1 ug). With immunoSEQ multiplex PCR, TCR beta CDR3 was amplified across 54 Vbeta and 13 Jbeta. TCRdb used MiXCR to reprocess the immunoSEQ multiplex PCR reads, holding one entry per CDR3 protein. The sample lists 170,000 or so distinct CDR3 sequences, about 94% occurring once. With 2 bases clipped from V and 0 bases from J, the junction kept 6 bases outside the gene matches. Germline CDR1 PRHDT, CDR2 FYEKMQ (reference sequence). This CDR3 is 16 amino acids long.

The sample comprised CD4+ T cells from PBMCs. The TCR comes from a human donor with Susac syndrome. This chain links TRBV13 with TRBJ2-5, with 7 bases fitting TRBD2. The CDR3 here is CASSLPGTTYQETQYF. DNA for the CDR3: TGTGCCAGCAGCTTACCCGGGACTACGTACCAAGAGACCCAGTACTTC.